A selection of T cell receptor beta chains follows, all from one sample in a study of blood T cell repertoires in COVID-19. Produced via immunoSEQ multiplex PCR; TCRdb's table is partial and in-frame only. The sample records under 150,000 clones, about 88% being singletons. Input material: peripheral blood. These receptors all come from a woman aged 70-85 years who had recovered from COVID-19. Both conserved end residues are part of each CDR3.

cdr3_length	j_call	v_call	cdr3_aa
13	TRBJ1-5	TRBV12-3/TRBV12-4	CASSYTVTQPQHF
17	TRBJ2-2	TRBV9	CASALTGTPGNTGELFF
13	TRBJ1-2	TRBV4-3	CASSQPGRYGYTF
15	TRBJ1-1	TRBV19	CASSARQGVFTEAFF
14	TRBJ2-7	TRBV5-8	CASSRGQGKYEQYF
15	TRBJ2-6	TRBV19	CASSTDSSGANVLTF
12	TRBJ1-2	TRBV30	CAWSASNYGYTF
15	TRBJ2-3	TRBV11-1	CASSLGGPGTDTQYF
15	TRBJ1-3	TRBV9	CASSPGGISGNTIYF
12	TRBJ1-6	TRBV11-2	CASSPSRTPLHF
17	TRBJ2-1	TRBV5-1	CASSLGLAGGVYNEQFF
18	TRBJ2-2	TRBV4-3	CASSRASSGGAGTGELFF
13	TRBJ1-4	TRBV6-5	CASSRTERGKLFF
14	TRBJ2-1	TRBV19	CASKRVAGGNEQFF
14	TRBJ2-7	TRBV7-8	CASSLRETNYEQYF
13	TRBJ2-7	TRBV7-8	CASSWDRGYEQYF
14	TRBJ2-7	TRBV27	CASSFQAGAYEQYF
14	TRBJ2-3	TRBV6-2/TRBV6-3	CASSPRLGRDTQYF
14	TRBJ2-5	TRBV10-3	CAISPGVGQETQYF
14	TRBJ2-3	TRBV18	CASSPRQGTDTQYF
17	TRBJ2-2	TRBV18	CASSPTRTSRNTGELFF
13	TRBJ1-2	TRBV7-9	CASSFAQGGRYTF
11	TRBJ2-5	TRBV6-2/TRBV6-3	CASSAVETQYF
17	TRBJ2-7	TRBV6-2/TRBV6-3	CASSPAAYGLPPYEQYF
13	TRBJ2-7	TRBV5-1	CASSWGQGNEQYF
16	TRBJ1-1	TRBV2	CASRDFTGGRNTEAFF
15	TRBJ2-1	TRBV10-3	CAISEHRQGNNEQFF
16	TRBJ1-1	TRBV18	CASSPSLDRAGTEAFF
15	TRBJ2-3	TRBV7-2	CASSLVAGVLDTQYF
15	TRBJ2-1	TRBV19	CASRERRGSYNEQFF
13	TRBJ2-5	TRBV7-2	CASSPRLQETQYF
14	TRBJ1-2	TRBV27	CASSLSEEMYGYTF